The 29 T cell receptor beta chains presented below share a single source sample, sequenced in a study of blood T cell repertoires in COVID-19. Sequenced by immunoSEQ multiplex PCR; TCRdb stores in-frame clones only, minus some. The sample holds 150,000 to 200,000 clones; more than 75% are singletons and the top ten take 17%. Sequencing used PBMCs or T cells enriched from blood (not recorded which). Receptors originate from a woman aged 50 to 60 with acute COVID-19.

The genes are TRBV5-6 and TRBJ2-7, with unresolved D. The germline gives CDR1 SGHDT, CDR2 YYEEEE. The CDR3 runs to 15 residues. V shed 2 bases and J shed 4 bases, with 16 bases lying between them. CDR3 sequence reads: CASSFYGDPIYEQYV. CDR3 nucleotides: TGTGCCAGCAGCTTTTACGGAGACCCAATTTACGAGCAGTACGTC.

This clone was seen once. The rearrangement links TRBV5-1 to TRBJ2-1; 11 bases agree with TRBD1. Germline assignment: CDR1 SGHRS and CDR2 YFSETQ. V dropped 5 bases and J dropped 7; count of bases not matched to a gene: 8. The CDR3 loop spans 15 amino acids. CDR3 residues: CASREGTGGPNEQFF. In nucleotides, the CDR3 is TGCGCCAGCAGGGAAGGGACAGGGGGGCCTAATGAGCAGTTCTTC. Together with reference TRBV5-1 and TRBJ2-1, the CDR3 gives the full variable domain: KAGVTQTPRYLIKTRGQQVTLSCSPISGHRSVSWYQQTPGQGLQFLFEYFSETQRNKGNFPGRFSGRQFSNSRSEMNVSTLELGDSALYLCASREGTGGPNEQFFGPGTRLTVL.

The chain has TRBV6-5 and TRBJ2-5, with D uncertain. The germline V gene has CDR1 MNHEY and CDR2 SVGAGI. V gave up 0 bases and J gave up 5 bases, with 10 bases separating them. The CDR3 extends over 14 amino acids. DNA of the CDR3: TGTGCCAGCAGTTACTCGCCAGACTCTGAGACCCAGTACTTC. As protein: CASSYSPDSETQYF.

The chain combines TRBV5-6 with TRBJ1-1, with D hard to call. CDR3 size: 15 residues. Trimming removed 0 bases from V and 4 bases from J, with 13 bases in between. Germline values: CDR1 SGHDT, CDR2 YYEEEE. The CDR3 sequence: CASSLGRTGSTEAFF. The CDR3 DNA sequence: TGTGCCAGCAGCTTGGGTCGGACGGGATCCACTGAAGCTTTCTTT.

The V gene is TRBV7-9, the J gene TRBJ1-3, with a weak D call TRBD1 (5 bases). CDR1 and CDR2 from the germline V gene are SEHNR and FQNEAQ (reference sequence). CDR3 length equals 15 residues. Between the trimmed V and J ends, which lost 3 bases and 2 bases, there was a span of 11 bases. This chain's CDR3 is CASSLAGVAGNTIYF. For the CDR3, the DNA is TGTGCCAGCAGCTTGGCGGGGGTGGCTGGAAACACCATATATTTT. Looking up the rest from reference TRBV7-9 and TRBJ1-3 gives the full variable domain: DTGVSQNPRHKITKRGQNVTFRCDPISEHNRLYWYRQTLGQGPEFLTYFQNEAQLEKSRLLSDRFSAERPKGSFSTLEIQRTEQGDSAMYLCASSLAGVAGNTIYFGEGSWLTVV.

The chain links TRBV2 to TRBJ1-4, with D perhaps TRBD1 (5 bases). The germline V gene has CDR1 SNHLY and CDR2 FYNNEI. The V end lost 4 bases, the J end lost 1 base, and 7 bases lay between the germline ends. CDR3 length equals 14 residues. CDR3 DNA sequence: TGTGCCAGCAGTGCTCAGGGAACTAATGAAAAACTGTTTTTT. The encoded protein is CASSAQGTNEKLFF. Using reference TRBV2 and TRBJ1-4 for the parts outside the CDR3, the full variable domain is EPEVTQTPSHQVTQMGQEVILRCVPISNHLYFYWYRQILGQKVEFLVSFYNNEISEKSEIFDDQFSVERPDGSNFTLKIRSTKLEDSAMYFCASSAQGTNEKLFFGSGTQLSVL.

V usage is TRBV23-1 and J usage is TRBJ1-4; D remains ambiguous. TRBV23-1 is known as an ORF, though its function is uncertain. The length of the CDR3 is 18 residues. V shed 5 bases and J shed 0 bases, with 19 bases lying between them. Written as DNA, the CDR3 is TGCGCCAGCAGTTATGGAGGGCAGTTCGCCGCAACTAATGAAAAACTGTTTTTT. Its protein is CASSYGGQFAATNEKLFF.

The genes are TRBV30 and TRBJ2-5, with 9 bases lining up with TRBD1. The V and J ends lost 5 bases and 6 bases, in that order; junction bases with no gene match: 7. The CDR3 extends over 13 amino acids. Germline loops: CDR1 GTSNPN, CDR2 SVGIG (reference sequence). CDR3 nucleotides: TGTGCCTGGGGAGGGACAGGGCCGAAGACCCAGTACTTC. It translates to CAWGGTGPKTQYF.

The rearrangement joins TRBV5-6 to TRBJ1-2; 8 nucleotides align to TRBD1. The CDR3 is made up of 15 amino acids. The junction had 13 bases not matched to a gene; V was cut back by 4 bases and J by 8 bases. CDR1 SGHDT and CDR2 YYEEEE come from the germline V gene. Here the CDR3 DNA reads TGTGCCAGCAGCCCCAAGGGACAGGTGCAAGGAGGCTACACCTTC. Translating it yields CASSPKGQVQGGYTF.

The table lists this clone with a few counts. V usage is TRBV18 and J usage is TRBJ2-1, with a weak D call TRBD2 (5 bases). V lost 4 bases to trimming and J lost 5 bases, with 9 bases between them. The CDR3 totals 13 residues. Germline CDR1 reads KGHSH; CDR2 reads LQKENI. CDR3 in amino acids: CASSLETNNEQFF. In DNA, the CDR3 is TGTGCCAGCTCACTGGAGACTAACAATGAGCAGTTCTTC.

This sequence joins TRBV30 and TRBJ1-6; 11 positions match TRBD1. The CDR3 runs to 14 residues. Germline CDR1 and CDR2: GTSNPN and SVGIG (reference sequence). The V gene end was trimmed by 4 bases and the J gene end by 10 bases; junction bases not matched to a gene: 6. In DNA form, the CDR3 reads TGTGCCTGGAAAGGACAGGGGGCTGGATCACCCCTCCACTTT. It yields the protein CAWKGQGAGSPLHF.

The gene calls are TRBV12-3 or TRBV12-4 and TRBJ2-2; D not certain. V was cut by 2 bases and J by 3 bases, with 4 bases left in between. The CDR3 sequence is 13 residues long. CDR3 region: CASSLSDTGELFF. The CDR3 nucleotides are TGTGCCAGCAGTTTATCCGACACCGGGGAGCTGTTTTTT.

About this clone itself: The same CDR3 arises from other DNA sequences in this sample as well. This chain joins TRBV7-6 and TRBJ2-2; the match to TRBD2 covers 10 bases. The CDR3 is 16 amino acids. The germline gives CDR1 SGHVS, CDR2 FNYEAQ. The V segment lost 5 bases and the J segment 4 bases; nucleotides outside the gene matches: 7. The DNA for the CDR3 is TGTGCCAGCAGCCTGCCTAGCGGGGGCGGCACCGGGGAGCTGTTTTTT. Its translation is CASSLPSGGGTGELFF.

This clone was detected a few times. V and J are TRBV19 and TRBJ2-2; tentative D call: TRBD2 (6 bases). The V gene lost 2 bases and the J gene lost 7 bases, with 11 bases spanning the gap. CDR1 is LNHDA and CDR2 is SQIVND in the germline V gene (reference sequence). The CDR3 has 14 amino acids. The CDR3 loop reads CASSITGGGGELFF. CDR3 sequence (DNA): TGTGCCAGTAGTATAACTGGGGGAGGCGGGGAGCTGTTTTTT.

The sample holds many counts of this clone. This chain uses TRBV28 with TRBJ1-1; no definite D call. The germline V gene encodes CDR1 MDHEN and CDR2 SYDVKM. V was clipped by 1 base and J by 8 bases, with 5 bases between them. This CDR3 contains 11 residues. The CDR3 protein is CASSLSGEAFF. CDR3 in DNA: TGTGCCAGCAGTTTATCGGGAGAAGCTTTCTTT.

V usage is TRBV5-8 and J usage is TRBJ1-4; D is unclear. The length of the CDR3 is 14 residues. Germline loops: CDR1 SGHTS, CDR2 YDEGEE. V dropped 6 bases and J dropped 5 bases, with 14 bases sitting between them. The CDR3 nucleotides are TGTGCCAGCACCTCCGACTCCTTAAATGAAAAACTGTTTTTT. Protein sequence: CASTSDSLNEKLFF.

This chain joins TRBV5-6 and TRBJ2-2; 9 bases line up with TRBD1. J gave up 6 bases and V 2 bases, and 5 bases lay outside the gene matches. The CDR3 is 15 residues long. Germline CDR1 SGHDT, CDR2 YYEEEE. The CDR3 sequence is CASSLNRGLAGELFF. The CDR3 DNA is TGTGCCAGCAGCTTAAACAGGGGGCTGGCCGGGGAGCTGTTTTTT.

This clone appeared a few times. This chain links TRBV7-3 with TRBJ2-2; 8 nucleotides match TRBD1. J was trimmed by 1 base and V by 2 bases; bases with no gene match: 3. CDR3 length: 16 residues. CDR1 SGHTA and CDR2 FQGTGA come from the germline V gene. CDR3 DNA sequence: TGTGCCAGCAGCTTAGGGGACAGGCTGAACACCGGGGAGCTGTTTTTT. This encodes CASSLGDRLNTGELFF.

This clone has just one count. The chain has TRBV28 and TRBJ1-5, with D unclear. V was shortened by 6 bases and J by 6 bases, with 15 bases between the two germline ends. The germline gives CDR1 MDHEN, CDR2 SYDVKM. The CDR3 extends over 14 amino acids. CDR3 DNA: TGTGCCAGCAGCACCCCGGGGTTCAGTCAGCCCCAGCATTTT. This sequence encodes CASSTPGFSQPQHF.

The chain joins TRBV19 to TRBJ2-3; TRBD2 matches at 12 bases. CDR1 and CDR2 from the germline V gene are LNHDA and SQIVND (reference sequence). The CDR3 loop spans 16 amino acids. With V trimmed by 5 bases and J by 1 base, 4 bases remained unmatched. DNA of the CDR3: TGTGCCAGTAGTTTGACTAGCGGGGGAGGCACAGATACGCAGTATTTT. It specifies CASSLTSGGGTDTQYF.

V gene TRBV30 combines with J gene TRBJ2-4, with 9 bases that match TRBD1. This CDR3 spans 16 amino acids. Unmatched junction bases numbered 7, after V lost 4 bases and J lost 0 bases. Germline lookup yields CDR1 GTSNPN and CDR2 SVGIG (reference sequence). CDR3 region: CAWNRGLILAKNIQYF. The CDR3 DNA is TGTGCCTGGAACAGGGGGCTTATCCTAGCCAAAAACATTCAGTACTTC.

The gene calls are TRBV21-1 and TRBJ1-6. TRBV21-1 is given as a pseudogene. This CDR3 region has 18 residues. CDR3 DNA sequence: TGTGCCAGCAGCAAAGGGGAGAGGGAGGGTGTCTATAATTCACCCCTCCACTTT. As protein: CASSKGEREGVYNSPLHF.

The table lists this clone with a few counts. J is TRBJ2-3 and V is TRBV27; TRBD2 is a possible D gene (6 bases). The CDR3 spans 24 residues. CDR1 is MNHEY, CDR2 SMNVEV, per germline (reference sequence). V shed 0 bases and J shed 4 bases, with 38 bases lying between them. CDR3 residues: CASSLSRWFGLTSPKPRGADTQYF. As DNA, the CDR3 is TGTGCCAGCAGTTTATCGCGTTGGTTCGGCTTAACTAGCCCCAAACCCCGAGGGGCAGATACGCAGTATTTT.

The chain links TRBV5-8 to TRBJ1-5; 7 bases map to TRBD1. Per the germline V gene, CDR1 is SGHTS and CDR2 is YDEGEE. V lost 3 bases and J lost 3; bases outside the gene matches: 9. The length of the CDR3 is 16 residues. The CDR3 here is CASSSMPGTDNQPQHF. CDR3 nucleotide sequence: TGTGCCAGCAGCTCGATGCCCGGGACAGACAATCAGCCCCAGCATTTT.

The V and J genes are TRBV7-9 and TRBJ1-2, with 10 bases that match TRBD1. The trim removed 5 bases at V and 2 bases at J, leaving 11 bases unmatched. The CDR3 is 17 residues long. Germline values: CDR1 SEHNR, CDR2 FQNEAQ (reference sequence). This CDR3 reads CASSRGTGEVDNYGYTF. The CDR3 DNA is TGTGCCAGCAGCCGAGGGACAGGGGAGGTGGACAACTATGGCTACACCTTC.

This clone was seen a single time. The chain is built from TRBV30 and TRBJ2-3; 7 bases line up with TRBD1. V trimming: 3 bases; J trimming: 2 bases; junction bases outside the gene matches: 5. Per the germline V gene, CDR1 is GTSNPN and CDR2 is SVGIG (reference sequence). The CDR3 covers 14 residues. The CDR3 protein is CAWRQGVSTDTQYF. In DNA, the CDR3 is TGTGCCTGGAGGCAGGGGGTTTCCACAGATACGCAGTATTTT.

The genes are TRBV9 and TRBJ1-2; a weak D match, TRBD1 (6 bases). Trimming took off 4 bases at V and 3 bases at J, with 16 bases between the two ends. CDR3 length: 15 residues. Germline assignment: CDR1 SGDLS and CDR2 YYNGEE. The CDR3 DNA sequence: TGTGCCAGCAGCCCCGGCGGGCCAGGGGACTATGGCTACACCTTC. This codes for CASSPGGPGDYGYTF. The full variable domain, rest sourced from reference TRBV9 and TRBJ1-2, is DSGVTQTPKHLITATGQRVTLRCSPRSGDLSVYWYQQSLDQGLQFLIQYYNGEERAKGNILERFSAQQFPDLHSELNLSSLELGDSALYFCASSPGGPGDYGYTFGSGTRLTVV.

The V gene is TRBV7-9, the J gene TRBJ1-1; D unclear. The ends were cut back, 5 bases at V and 4 bases at J, with 8 bases in the middle. CDR1 and CDR2 (germline): SEHNR, FQNEAQ (reference sequence). The CDR3 sequence is 12 residues long. CDR3 bases: TGTGCCAGCAGCCCTCGGGTCACTGAAGCTTTCTTT. Translated: CASSPRVTEAFF.

This sequence joins TRBV28 and TRBJ1-3; D is perhaps TRBD1 (5 bases). Germline assignment: CDR1 MDHEN and CDR2 SYDVKM. Trimming cost V 3 bases and J 2 bases, with 8 bases left between them. The CDR3 is made up of 14 amino acids. CDR3 sequence: CASSLWGAGNTIYF. CDR3 nucleotide sequence: TGTGCCAGCAGTTTGTGGGGGGCTGGAAACACCATATATTTT.